The sequence of this TCR beta chain was determined in a study of T cell repertoires in cytomegalovirus infection (dated by TCRdb to 2018 to 2020). For context, the study as a whole: Donor HLA type was relevant to the analysis, because carriage of CMV infection together with the matching HLA type was indicated by public TCR beta signatures. Results and caveats for the whole study, not just this receptor: The ex vivo response was dominated by HLA-C-restricted CMV-specific TCR beta clonotypes, which also provided the single most frequent clonotype in two of eight donors. Carriers of CMV infection plus the relevant HLA type were discriminated by the cumulative frequency of public TCR beta family members in the study cohort and in an independent 352-donor cohort.

Turning to this clonotype: Its binding antigen is unknown. No quality values exist for individual bases; no much larger clone is one base distant.

This sample was sequenced with an Illumina HiSeq 1500. TCRdb redid the processing of the public reads, applying fastp at Q25 and MiXCR, and retained in-frame beta chains. Duplicate CDR3 protein sequences are folded into a single record with the most common DNA and genes. Here the sample has roughly 230,000 distinct CDR3 sequences; approximately 24% occur a single time. The leading ten clones occupy 18% of the sample. The germline V gene (reference sequence) provides CDR1 SEHNR and CDR2 FQNEAQ. The trim is 5 bases for V and 2 bases for J, with a gap of 15 bases between the germline ends. Including the terminal cysteine and phenylalanine, the CDR3 comprises 15 residues. Here the CDR3 DNA is all that survives: 45 bases in frame from base 1.

Source material: CD8+ T cells from PBMCs. The V gene is TRBV7-9 and the J gene is TRBJ1-2; no D gene call is confident. The sequence came from a human donor in good health (CMV status not recorded). Some clones in this sample may be carry-over from other donors' samples. The encoded CDR3 is CASSLTRQENYGYTF. The DNA sequence is TGTGCCAGCAGCCTCACGCGGCAGGAAAACTATGGCTACACCTTC.